Below, 13 T cell receptor beta chains from the same sample are listed, as sequenced in a study of blood T cell repertoires in COVID-19. Sequencing used immunoSEQ multiplex PCR; TCRdb keeps in-frame clones, though not all of them. The sample contains tens of thousands of clones, around 88% of which appear only once. The sample taken for sequencing was peripheral blood. All receptors come from a human donor in a cohort sampled during active COVID-19.

J is TRBJ2-2 and V is TRBV6-4; 11 bases line up with TRBD1. Germline assignment: CDR1 MRHNA and CDR2 SNTAGT. V lost 5 bases, J lost 4 bases, and 3 bases stayed unmatched. CDR3 length: 15 amino acids. CDR3 nucleotides: TGTGCCAGCAGTTCCGGGACAGGGGGCACCGGGGAGCTGTTTTTT. Translation gives CASSSGTGGTGELFF.

J is TRBJ2-2 and V is TRBV27; perhaps TRBD2 as D (5 bases). This CDR3 spans 14 amino acids. V was clipped by 8 bases and J by 4 bases, with 14 bases between them. Germline V lookup: CDR1 MNHEY, CDR2 SMNVEV (reference sequence). CDR3 in amino acids: CASQLAGGTGELFF. CDR3 nucleotide sequence: TGTGCCAGCCAGCTGGCGGGTGGCACCGGGGAGCTGTTTTTT.

This clone was detected only once. The J gene is TRBJ2-5, the V gene TRBV28, with TRBD2 as a possible D gene (6 bases). Trimming took 5 bases from V and 0 from J, leaving 16 bases between them. Looked up from germline, CDR1 is MDHEN and CDR2 is SYDVKM. The CDR3 is made up of 16 amino acids. The CDR3 spells CASSMVYGGHQETQYF. The CDR3 DNA is TGTGCCAGCAGTATGGTTTACGGGGGTCACCAAGAGACCCAGTACTTC. The full variable domain, its missing parts supplied by reference TRBV28 and TRBJ2-5, is DVKVTQSSRYLVKRTGEKVFLECVQDMDHENMFWYRQDPGLGLRLIYFSYDVKMKEKGDIPEGYSVSREKKERFSLILESASTNQTSMYLCASSMVYGGHQETQYFGPGTRLLVL.

The genes are TRBV7-2 and TRBJ2-6; 9 positions agree with TRBD1. The CDR3 is 18 residues long. V lost 5 bases, J lost 1 base, and 9 bases stayed unmatched. In germline, CDR1 is SGHTA, CDR2 FQGNSA. This chain's CDR3 is CASSPGTGNLSGANVLTF. The CDR3 bases are TGTGCCAGCAGCCCGGGGACAGGGAATTTATCTGGGGCCAACGTCCTGACTTTC. Filled out from reference TRBV7-2 and TRBJ2-6, the complete variable domain reads GAGVSQSPSNKVTEKGKDVELRCDPISGHTALYWYRQSLGQGLEFLIYFQGNSAPDKSGLPSDRFSAERTGGSVSTLTIQRTQQEDSAVYLCASSPGTGNLSGANVLTFGAGSRLTVL.

The CDR3 DNA sequence: TGTGCCAGTAGCGTGAGGGACTTTAGGGGGGGGAATGAGCAGTTCTTC. Encoded protein: CASSVRDFRGGNEQFF. The chain links TRBV19 to TRBJ2-1, with D possibly matching TRBD2 (7 bases). CDR3 length: 16 residues. Germline V lookup: CDR1 LNHDA, CDR2 SQIVND (reference sequence). The germline V and J ends were trimmed by 6 bases and 7 bases, with 22 bases remaining between them. The full variable domain, rest sourced from reference TRBV19 and TRBJ2-1, is DGGITQSPKYLFRKEGQNVTLSCEQNLNHDAMYWYRQDPGQGLRLIYYSQIVNDFQKGDIAEGYSVSREKKESFPLTVTSAQKNPTAFYLCASSVRDFRGGNEQFFGPGTRLTVL.

The chain is built from TRBV4-2 and TRBJ2-7, with 14 positions matching TRBD2. CDR1 and CDR2 (germline): LGHNA, YNFKEQ. J was trimmed by 2 bases and V by 6 bases; bases with no gene match: 3. The CDR3 spans 15 residues. The CDR3 protein is CASSRGLAGAYEQYF. The CDR3 bases are TGTGCCAGCAGTCGGGGACTAGCGGGAGCCTACGAGCAGTACTTC.

The chain employs TRBV28 and TRBJ2-2; 8 bases are a match to TRBD2. The CDR3 consists of 14 residues. V shed 8 bases, J shed 8 bases, and the junction held 10 bases outside the gene matches. The germline gives CDR1 MDHEN, CDR2 SYDVKM. The CDR3 is CASSGGHRRGELFF. The CDR3 bases are TGTGCCAGCTCGGGGGGGCACCGTAGAGGGGAGCTGTTTTTT.

The genes are TRBV5-6 and TRBJ1-2; 7 bases map to TRBD1. The CDR3 has 14 amino acids. The ends lost 2 bases at V and 8 bases at J; junction bases unmatched: 9. Per the germline V gene, CDR1 is SGHDT and CDR2 is YYEEEE. In DNA, the CDR3 is TGTGCCAGCAGCTTCCAAGGGGGCGCGGGAGGCTACACCTTC. As protein: CASSFQGGAGGYTF.

This chain links TRBV30 with TRBJ2-2, with a possible D match to TRBD2 (5 bases). Germline V lookup: CDR1 GTSNPN, CDR2 SVGIG (reference sequence). The V end lost 0 bases, the J end lost 6 bases, and 17 bases lay between the germline ends. The CDR3 is made up of 16 amino acids. In DNA form, the CDR3 reads TGTGCCTGGAGTGTACGAAGAGGGAAGGTCGCCGGGGAGCTGTTTTTT. It encodes CAWSVRRGKVAGELFF.

With regard to this clone: Within the sample, other DNA sequences also encode this same CDR3. The chain has TRBV19 and TRBJ1-5, with 7 nucleotides matching TRBD1. V gave up 5 bases and J gave up 5 bases; unmatched junction bases: 6. There are 14 residues in the CDR3. CDR1 LNHDA and CDR2 SQIVND come from the germline V gene (reference sequence). Here the CDR3 reads CASSLRQGHQPQHF. The CDR3 nucleotides read TGTGCCAGTAGTCTTCGACAGGGCCATCAGCCCCAGCATTTT.

This clone was seen a few times. V and J are TRBV29-1 and TRBJ1-3, with D perhaps TRBD1 (6 bases). The V gene's germline CDR1 is SQVTM and CDR2 ANQGSEA. This CDR3 has 15 residues. The ends were cut back, 1 base at V and 0 bases at J, with 10 bases in the middle. The CDR3 protein is CSVEGDTYSGNTIYF. The CDR3 bases are TGCAGCGTTGAAGGGGACACTTACTCTGGAAACACCATATATTTT.

J is TRBJ2-7 and V is TRBV5-5; 8 bases line up with TRBD1. CDR1 and CDR2 (germline): SGHKS, YYEKEE (reference sequence). The V and J ends lost 4 bases and 5 bases, in that order; junction bases with no gene match: 2. The CDR3 totals 12 residues. DNA of the CDR3: TGTGCCAGCAGCAGACAGGGGCACGAGCAGTACTTC. Protein sequence: CASSRQGHEQYF.

This chain links TRBV7-6 with TRBJ2-6, with D tentatively TRBD2 (5 bases). The CDR3 has 15 residues. Per the germline V gene, CDR1 is SGHVS and CDR2 is FNYEAQ. The ends were cut back, 5 bases at V and 0 bases at J, with 8 bases in the middle. The CDR3 DNA is TGTGCCAGCAGCCTCCGGGACTCTGGGGCCAACGTCCTGACTTTC. It translates to CASSLRDSGANVLTF.